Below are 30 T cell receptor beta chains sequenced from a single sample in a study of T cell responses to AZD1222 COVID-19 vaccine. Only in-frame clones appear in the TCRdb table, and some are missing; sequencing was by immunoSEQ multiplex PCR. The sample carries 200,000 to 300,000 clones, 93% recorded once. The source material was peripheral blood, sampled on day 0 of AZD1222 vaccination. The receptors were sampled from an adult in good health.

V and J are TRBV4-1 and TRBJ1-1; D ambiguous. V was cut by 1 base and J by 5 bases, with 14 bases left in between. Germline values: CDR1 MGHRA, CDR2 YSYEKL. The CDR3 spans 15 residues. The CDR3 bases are TGCGCCAGCAGCCAAGGATCCACCTGGGAGACTGAAGCTTTCTTT. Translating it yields CASSQGSTWETEAFF.

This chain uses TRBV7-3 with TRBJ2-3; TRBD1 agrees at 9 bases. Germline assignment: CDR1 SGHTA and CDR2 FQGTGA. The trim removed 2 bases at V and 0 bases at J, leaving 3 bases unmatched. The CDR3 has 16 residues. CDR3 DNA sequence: TGTGCCAGCAGCTTAGGGGGACAGGGAAGCACAGATACGCAGTATTTT. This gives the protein CASSLGGQGSTDTQYF.

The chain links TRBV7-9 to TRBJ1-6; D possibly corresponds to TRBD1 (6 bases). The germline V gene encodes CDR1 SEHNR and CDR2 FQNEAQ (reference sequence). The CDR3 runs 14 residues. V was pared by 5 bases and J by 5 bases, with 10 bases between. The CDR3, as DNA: TGTGCCAGCAGCACACAGGGTGATAATTCACCCCTCCACTTT. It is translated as CASSTQGDNSPLHF.

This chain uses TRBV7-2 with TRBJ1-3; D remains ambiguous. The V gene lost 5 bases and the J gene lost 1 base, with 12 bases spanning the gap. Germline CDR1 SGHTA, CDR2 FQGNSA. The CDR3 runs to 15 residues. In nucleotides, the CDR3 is TGTGCCAGCAGCCCCTATAAAGTTTCTGGAAACACCATATATTTT. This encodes CASSPYKVSGNTIYF. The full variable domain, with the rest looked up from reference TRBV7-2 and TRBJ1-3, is GAGVSQSPSNKVTEKGKDVELRCDPISGHTALYWYRQSLGQGLEFLIYFQGNSAPDKSGLPSDRFSAERTGGSVSTLTIQRTQQEDSAVYLCASSPYKVSGNTIYFGEGSWLTVV.

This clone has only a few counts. For the CDR3, the DNA is TGCAGTGCTGGGGGGACAGATACGCAGTATTTT. It specifies CSAGGTDTQYF. The chain employs TRBV20-1 and TRBJ2-3; D possibly corresponds to TRBD2 (6 bases). The CDR3 runs to 11 residues. Per the germline V gene, CDR1 is DFQATT and CDR2 is SNEGSKA (reference sequence). V was clipped by 5 bases and J by 3 bases, with 6 bases between them.

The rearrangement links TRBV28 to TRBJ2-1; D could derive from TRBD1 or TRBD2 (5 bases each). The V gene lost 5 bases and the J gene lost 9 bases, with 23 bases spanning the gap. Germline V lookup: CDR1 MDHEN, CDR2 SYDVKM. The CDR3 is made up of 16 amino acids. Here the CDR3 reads CASSPLGAPEGIEQFF. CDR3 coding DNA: TGTGCCAGCAGTCCCTTAGGTGCCCCCGAGGGGATTGAGCAGTTCTTC. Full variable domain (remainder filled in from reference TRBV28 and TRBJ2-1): DVKVTQSSRYLVKRTGEKVFLECVQDMDHENMFWYRQDPGLGLRLIYFSYDVKMKEKGDIPEGYSVSREKKERFSLILESASTNQTSMYLCASSPLGAPEGIEQFFGPGTRLTVL.

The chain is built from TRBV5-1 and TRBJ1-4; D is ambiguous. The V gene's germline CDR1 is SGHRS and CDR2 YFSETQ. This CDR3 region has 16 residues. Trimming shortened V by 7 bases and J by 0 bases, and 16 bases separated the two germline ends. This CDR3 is CASAEQSLATNEKLFF. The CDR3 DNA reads TGCGCCAGCGCGGAACAATCTCTTGCAACTAATGAAAAACTGTTTTTT.

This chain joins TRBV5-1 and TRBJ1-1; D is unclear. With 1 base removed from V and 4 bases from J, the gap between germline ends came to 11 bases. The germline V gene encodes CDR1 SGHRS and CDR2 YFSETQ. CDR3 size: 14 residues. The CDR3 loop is CASSLRELGTEAFF. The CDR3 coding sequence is TGCGCCAGCAGCTTGAGGGAACTCGGCACTGAAGCTTTCTTT.

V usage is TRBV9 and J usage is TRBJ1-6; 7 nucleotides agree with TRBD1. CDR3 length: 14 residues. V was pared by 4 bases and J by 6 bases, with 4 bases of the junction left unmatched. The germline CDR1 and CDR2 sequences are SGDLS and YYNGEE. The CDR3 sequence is CASSQGQFNSPLHF. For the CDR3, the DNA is TGTGCCAGCAGCCAGGGACAGTTTAATTCACCCCTCCACTTT.

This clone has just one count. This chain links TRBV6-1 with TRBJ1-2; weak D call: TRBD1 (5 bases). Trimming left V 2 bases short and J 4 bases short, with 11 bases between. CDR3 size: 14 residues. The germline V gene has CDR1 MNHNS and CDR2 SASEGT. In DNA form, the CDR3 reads TGTGCCAGCAGTGAATTAGAGGGGTTCTATGGCTACACCTTC. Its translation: CASSELEGFYGYTF.

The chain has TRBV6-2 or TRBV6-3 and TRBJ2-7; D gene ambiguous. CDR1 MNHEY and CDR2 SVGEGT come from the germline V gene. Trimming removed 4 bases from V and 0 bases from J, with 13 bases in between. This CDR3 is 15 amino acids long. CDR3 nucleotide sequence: TGTGCCAGCAGTTTGACATCTAGGAGCTCCTACGAGCAGTACTTC. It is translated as CASSLTSRSSYEQYF.

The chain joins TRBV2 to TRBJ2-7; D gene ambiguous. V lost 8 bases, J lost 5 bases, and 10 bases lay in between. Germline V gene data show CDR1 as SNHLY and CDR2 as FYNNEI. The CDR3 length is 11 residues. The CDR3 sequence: CASGVENEQYF. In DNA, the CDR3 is TGTGCCAGCGGGGTAGAAAACGAGCAGTACTTC.

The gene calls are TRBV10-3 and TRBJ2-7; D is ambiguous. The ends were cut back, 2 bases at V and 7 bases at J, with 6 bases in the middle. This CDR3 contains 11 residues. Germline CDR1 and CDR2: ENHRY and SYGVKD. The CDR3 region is CAISEAREQYF. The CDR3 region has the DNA TGTGCCATCAGTGAGGCGCGGGAGCAGTACTTC.

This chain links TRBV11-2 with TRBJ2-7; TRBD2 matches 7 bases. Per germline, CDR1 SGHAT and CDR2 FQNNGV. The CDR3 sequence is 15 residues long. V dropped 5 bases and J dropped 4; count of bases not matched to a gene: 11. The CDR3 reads CASSPGGGLKYEQYF. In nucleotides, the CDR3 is TGTGCCAGCAGCCCGGGAGGCGGGTTGAAGTACGAGCAGTACTTC.

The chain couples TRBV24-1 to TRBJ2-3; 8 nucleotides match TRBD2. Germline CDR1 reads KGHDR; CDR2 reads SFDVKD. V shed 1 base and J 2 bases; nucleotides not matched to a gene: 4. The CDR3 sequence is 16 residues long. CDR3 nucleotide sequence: TGTGCCACCAGTGATTTTCGAGCGGGGGCCACAGATACGCAGTATTTT. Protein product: CATSDFRAGATDTQYF.

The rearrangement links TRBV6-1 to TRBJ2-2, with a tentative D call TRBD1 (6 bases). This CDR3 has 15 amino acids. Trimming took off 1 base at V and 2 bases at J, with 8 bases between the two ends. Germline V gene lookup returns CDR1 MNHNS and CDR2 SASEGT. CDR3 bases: TGTGCCAGCAGTGAAGGGACAGCTAACACCGGGGAGCTGTTTTTT. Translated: CASSEGTANTGELFF.

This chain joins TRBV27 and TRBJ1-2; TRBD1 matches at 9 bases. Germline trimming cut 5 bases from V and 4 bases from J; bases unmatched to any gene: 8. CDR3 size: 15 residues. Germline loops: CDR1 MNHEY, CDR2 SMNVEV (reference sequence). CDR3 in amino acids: CASSPGQGGSYGYTF. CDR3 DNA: TGTGCCAGCAGTCCGGGACAGGGCGGGAGCTATGGCTACACCTTC.

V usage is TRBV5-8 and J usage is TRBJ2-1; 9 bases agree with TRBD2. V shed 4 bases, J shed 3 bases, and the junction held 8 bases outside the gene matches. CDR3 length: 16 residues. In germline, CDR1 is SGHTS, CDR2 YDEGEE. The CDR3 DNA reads TGTGCCAGCAGCCGGGGAGCGACTAGCGGCTACAATGAGCAGTTCTTC. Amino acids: CASSRGATSGYNEQFF.

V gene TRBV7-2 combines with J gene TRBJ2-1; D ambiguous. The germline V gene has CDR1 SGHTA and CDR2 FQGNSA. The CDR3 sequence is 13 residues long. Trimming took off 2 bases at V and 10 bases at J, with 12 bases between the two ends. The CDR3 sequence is CASSLNLVGEQFF. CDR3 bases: TGTGCCAGCAGCTTAAATTTGGTTGGAGAGCAGTTCTTC.

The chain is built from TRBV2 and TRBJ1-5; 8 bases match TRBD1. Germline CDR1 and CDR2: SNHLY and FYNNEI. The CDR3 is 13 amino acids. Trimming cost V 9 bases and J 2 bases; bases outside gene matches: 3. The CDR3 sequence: CASGQGGNQPQHF. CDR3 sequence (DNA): TGTGCCAGTGGACAGGGTGGCAATCAGCCCCAGCATTTT.

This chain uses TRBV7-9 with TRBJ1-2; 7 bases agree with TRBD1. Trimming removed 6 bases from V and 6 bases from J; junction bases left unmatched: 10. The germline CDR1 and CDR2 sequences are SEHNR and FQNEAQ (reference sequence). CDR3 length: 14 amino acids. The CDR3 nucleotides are TGTGCCAGCAGGACCGACAGGGAGCTGCATGGCTACACCTTC. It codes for CASRTDRELHGYTF.

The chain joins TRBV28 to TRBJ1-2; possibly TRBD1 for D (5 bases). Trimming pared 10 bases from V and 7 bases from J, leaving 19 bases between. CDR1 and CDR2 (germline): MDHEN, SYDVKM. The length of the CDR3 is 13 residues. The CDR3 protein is CATSTGTSGGYTF. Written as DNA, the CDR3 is TGTGCCACCTCGACGGGGACCTCCGGTGGCTACACCTTC.

The CDR3, as DNA: TGTGCCAGCAGCTACGGGACTATCTACAATGAGCAGTTCTTC. Translation gives CASSYGTIYNEQFF. The chain has TRBV7-8 and TRBJ2-1; the match to TRBD2 covers 7 bases. The V segment lost 4 bases and the J segment 3 bases; nucleotides outside the gene matches: 3. CDR3 length: 14 amino acids. In germline, CDR1 is SGHVS, CDR2 FQNEAQ.

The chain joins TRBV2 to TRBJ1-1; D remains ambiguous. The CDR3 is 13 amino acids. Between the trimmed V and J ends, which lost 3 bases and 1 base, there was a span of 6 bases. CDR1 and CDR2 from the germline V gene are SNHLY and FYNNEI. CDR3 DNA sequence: TGTGCCAGCAGTGAGGGCAGGAACACTGAAGCTTTCTTT. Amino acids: CASSEGRNTEAFF.

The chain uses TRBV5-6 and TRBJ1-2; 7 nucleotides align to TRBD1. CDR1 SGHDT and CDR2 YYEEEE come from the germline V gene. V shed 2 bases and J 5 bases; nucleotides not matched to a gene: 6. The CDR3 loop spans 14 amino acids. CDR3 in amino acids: CASSLPGQTYGYTF. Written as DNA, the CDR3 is TGTGCCAGCAGCTTACCGGGACAGACGTATGGCTACACCTTC. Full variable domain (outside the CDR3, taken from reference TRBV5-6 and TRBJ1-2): DAGVTQSPTHLIKTRGQQVTLRCSPKSGHDTVSWYQQALGQGPQFIFQYYEEEERQRGNFPDRFSGHQFPNYSSELNVNALLLGDSALYLCASSLPGQTYGYTFGSGTRLTVV.

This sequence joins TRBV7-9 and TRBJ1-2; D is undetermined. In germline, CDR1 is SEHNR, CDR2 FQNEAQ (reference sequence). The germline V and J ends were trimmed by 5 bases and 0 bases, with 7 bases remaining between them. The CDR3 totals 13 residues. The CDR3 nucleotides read TGTGCCAGCAGCGTCGGGTCTAACTATGGCTACACCTTC. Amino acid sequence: CASSVGSNYGYTF.

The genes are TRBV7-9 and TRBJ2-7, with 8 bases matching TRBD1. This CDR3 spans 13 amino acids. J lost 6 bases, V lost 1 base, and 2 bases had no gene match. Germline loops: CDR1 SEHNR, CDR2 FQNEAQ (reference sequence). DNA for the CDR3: TGTGCCAGCAGCTTAGTACAGGGGGGCGAGCAGTACTTC. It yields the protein CASSLVQGGEQYF. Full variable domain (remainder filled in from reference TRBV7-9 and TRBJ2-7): DTGVSQNPRHKITKRGQNVTFRCDPISEHNRLYWYRQTLGQGPEFLTYFQNEAQLEKSRLLSDRFSAERPKGSFSTLEIQRTEQGDSAMYLCASSLVQGGEQYFGPGTRLTVT.

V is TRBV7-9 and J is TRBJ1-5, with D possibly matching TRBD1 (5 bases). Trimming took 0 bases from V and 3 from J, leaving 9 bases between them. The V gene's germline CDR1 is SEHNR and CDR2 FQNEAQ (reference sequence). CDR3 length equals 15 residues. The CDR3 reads CASSLAGAYNQPQHF. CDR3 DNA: TGTGCCAGCAGCTTAGCAGGGGCCTACAATCAGCCCCAGCATTTT.

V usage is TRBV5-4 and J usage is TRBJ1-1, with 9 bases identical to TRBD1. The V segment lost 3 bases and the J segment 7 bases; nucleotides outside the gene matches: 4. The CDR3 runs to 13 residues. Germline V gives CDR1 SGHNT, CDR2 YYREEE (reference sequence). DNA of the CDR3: TGTGCCAGCAGCTCTGGGACAGGGAGTGAAGCTTTCTTT. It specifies CASSSGTGSEAFF. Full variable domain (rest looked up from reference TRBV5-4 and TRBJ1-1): ETGVTQSPTHLIKTRGQQVTLRCSSQSGHNTVSWYQQALGQGPQFIFQYYREEENGRGNFPPRFSGLQFPNYSSELNVNALELDDSALYLCASSSGTGSEAFFGQGTRLTVV.

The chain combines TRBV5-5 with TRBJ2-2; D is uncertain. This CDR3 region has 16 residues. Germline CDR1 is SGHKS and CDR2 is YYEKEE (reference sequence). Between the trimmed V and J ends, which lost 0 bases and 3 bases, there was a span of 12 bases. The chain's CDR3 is CASSLAVLSYTGELFF. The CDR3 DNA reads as TGTGCCAGCAGCTTGGCCGTACTAAGCTACACCGGGGAGCTGTTTTTT.